A single sample gave rise to the 8 T cell receptor beta chains below, sequenced in a study of blood T cell repertoires in COVID-19. Sequenced by immunoSEQ multiplex PCR; TCRdb stores in-frame clones only, minus some. The repertoire includes over 150,000 clones, roughly 84% of them detected once, and about 0.63% sits in the top ten. Sequenced material: peripheral blood. All receptors derive from a man between 60 and 75 years old with COVID-19, enrolled during active disease.

The rearrangement joins TRBV3-1 (or the pseudogene TRBV3-2) to TRBJ1-5; a weak D match, TRBD1 (5 bases). Germline-derived CDR1 and CDR2 are LGHDT and YNNKEL (reference sequence). V was trimmed by 0 bases and J by 0 bases, leaving 15 bases between them. CDR3 length: 18 residues. CDR3: CASSQESQGVYSNQPQHF. Here the CDR3 DNA reads TGTGCCAGCAGCCAAGAGTCTCAGGGCGTCTATAGCAATCAGCCCCAGCATTTT.

The V and J genes are TRBV11-2 and TRBJ2-7; 7 bases fit TRBD1. In germline, CDR1 is SGHAT, CDR2 FQNNGV. V lost 4 bases, J lost 5 bases, and 8 bases stayed unmatched. There are 14 residues in the CDR3. This CDR3 is CASSSRDRGHEQYF. DNA for the CDR3: TGTGCCAGCAGCTCCCGGGACAGAGGCCACGAGCAGTACTTC.

The chain recombines TRBV28 with TRBJ1-6, with TRBD1 matching over 7 bases. The CDR3 length is 15 residues. CDR1 is MDHEN and CDR2 is SYDVKM in the germline V gene. V lost 4 bases, J lost 8 bases, and 8 bases stayed unmatched. This CDR3 reads CASSSRTGGHSPLHF. For the CDR3, the DNA is TGTGCCAGCAGTTCAAGGACAGGCGGGCATTCACCCCTCCACTTT. The whole variable domain, filled in from reference TRBV28 and TRBJ1-6, reads DVKVTQSSRYLVKRTGEKVFLECVQDMDHENMFWYRQDPGLGLRLIYFSYDVKMKEKGDIPEGYSVSREKKERFSLILESASTNQTSMYLCASSSRTGGHSPLHFGNGTRLTVT.

In its sample, this clone was seen once. This chain uses TRBV23-1 with TRBJ2-2; D perhaps matches TRBD2 (6 bases). TRBV23-1 is noted as an ORF with a role that remains uncertain. V shed 7 bases and J shed 7 bases, with 25 bases lying between them. This CDR3 has 17 residues. The CDR3 DNA follows: TGCGCCAGCACAACCGCACGGAAGGGGCGGGAAGTCGGGGAGCTGTTTTTT. This sequence encodes CASTTARKGREVGELFF.

V gene TRBV7-2 combines with J gene TRBJ1-1, with 7 nucleotides matching TRBD1. The germline V gene encodes CDR1 SGHTA and CDR2 FQGNSA. This CDR3 spans 15 amino acids. V trimming: 4 bases; J trimming: 4 bases; junction bases outside the gene matches: 9. The CDR3 loop is CASSSQTGIGTEAFF. DNA of the CDR3: TGTGCCAGCAGCTCCCAGACAGGGATAGGCACTGAAGCTTTCTTT.

The gene calls are TRBV5-6 and TRBJ2-5; 7 bases are shared with TRBD2. Germline lookup yields CDR1 SGHDT and CDR2 YYEEEE. The length of the CDR3 is 18 residues. V dropped 1 base and J dropped 2; count of bases not matched to a gene: 14. In DNA form, the CDR3 reads TGTGCCAGCAGCTTGTGGGTGAGGACGGCGGGGGAACAAGAGACCCAGTACTTC. This translates into CASSLWVRTAGEQETQYF.

The chain carries TRBV28 and TRBJ1-2; D unresolved. This CDR3 contains 12 residues. Germline V gene data show CDR1 as MDHEN and CDR2 as SYDVKM. The V end was cut by 6 bases, the J end by 5 bases, with 10 bases between. CDR3 sequence: CASSSAGYGYTF. CDR3 DNA sequence: TGTGCCAGCAGCTCGGCGGGGTATGGCTACACCTTC.

This clone was observed once. V is TRBV19 and J is TRBJ1-1, with D maybe TRBD1 (6 bases). The germline CDR1 and CDR2 sequences are LNHDA and SQIVND (reference sequence). CDR3 length: 13 amino acids. Trimming left V 7 bases short and J 0 bases short, with 9 bases between. CDR3 sequence reads: CASTEGVNTEAFF. The CDR3 DNA reads as TGTGCCAGTACCGAGGGGGTGAACACTGAAGCTTTCTTT. Full variable domain (outside the CDR3, taken from reference TRBV19 and TRBJ1-1): DGGITQSPKYLFRKEGQNVTLSCEQNLNHDAMYWYRQDPGQGLRLIYYSQIVNDFQKGDIAEGYSVSREKKESFPLTVTSAQKNPTAFYLCASTEGVNTEAFFGQGTRLTVV.